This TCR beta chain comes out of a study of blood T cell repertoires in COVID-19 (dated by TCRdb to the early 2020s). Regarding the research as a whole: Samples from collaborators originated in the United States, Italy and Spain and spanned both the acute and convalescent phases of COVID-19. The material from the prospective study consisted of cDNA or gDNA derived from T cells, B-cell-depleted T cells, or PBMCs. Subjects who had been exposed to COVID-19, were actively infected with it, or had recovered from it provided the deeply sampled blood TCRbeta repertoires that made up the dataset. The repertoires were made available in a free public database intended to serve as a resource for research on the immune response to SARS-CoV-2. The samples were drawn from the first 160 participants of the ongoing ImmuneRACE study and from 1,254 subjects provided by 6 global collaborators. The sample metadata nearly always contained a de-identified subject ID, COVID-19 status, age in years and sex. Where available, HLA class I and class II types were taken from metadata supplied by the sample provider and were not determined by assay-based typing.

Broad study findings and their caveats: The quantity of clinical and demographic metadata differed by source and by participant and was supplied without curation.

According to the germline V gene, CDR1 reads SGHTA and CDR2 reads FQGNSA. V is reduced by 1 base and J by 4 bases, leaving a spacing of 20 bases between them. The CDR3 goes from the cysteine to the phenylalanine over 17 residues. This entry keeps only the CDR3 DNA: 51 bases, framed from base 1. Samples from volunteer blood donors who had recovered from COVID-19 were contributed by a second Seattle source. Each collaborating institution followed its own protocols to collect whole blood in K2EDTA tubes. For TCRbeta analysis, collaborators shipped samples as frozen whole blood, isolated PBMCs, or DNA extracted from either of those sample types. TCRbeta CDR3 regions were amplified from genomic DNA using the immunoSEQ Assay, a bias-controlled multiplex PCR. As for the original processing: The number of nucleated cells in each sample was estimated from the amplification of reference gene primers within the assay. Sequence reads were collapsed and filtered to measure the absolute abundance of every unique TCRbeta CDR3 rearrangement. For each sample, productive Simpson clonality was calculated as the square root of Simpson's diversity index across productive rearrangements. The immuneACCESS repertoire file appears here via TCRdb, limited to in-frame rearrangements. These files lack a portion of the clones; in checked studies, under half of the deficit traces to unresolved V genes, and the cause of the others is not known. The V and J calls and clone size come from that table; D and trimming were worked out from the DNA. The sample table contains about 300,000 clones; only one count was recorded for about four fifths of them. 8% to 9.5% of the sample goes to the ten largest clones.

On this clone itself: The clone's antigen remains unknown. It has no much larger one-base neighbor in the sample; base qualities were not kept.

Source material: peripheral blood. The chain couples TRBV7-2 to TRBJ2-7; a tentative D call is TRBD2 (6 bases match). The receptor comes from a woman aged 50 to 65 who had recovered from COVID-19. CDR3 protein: CASSLDWTGDLQYEQYF. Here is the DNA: TGTGCCAGCAGCTTAGATTGGACGGGAGACCTTCAATACGAGCAGTACTTC.